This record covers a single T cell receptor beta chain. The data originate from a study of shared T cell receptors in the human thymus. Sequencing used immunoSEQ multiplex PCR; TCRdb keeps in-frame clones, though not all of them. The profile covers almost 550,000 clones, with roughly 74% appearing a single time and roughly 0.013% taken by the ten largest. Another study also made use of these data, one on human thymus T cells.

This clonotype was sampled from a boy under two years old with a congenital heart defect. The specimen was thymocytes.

The CDR3, as DNA: TGTGCCAGTAGTATAGGTCAGACAGGGGGTGCGTCCTACGAGCAGTACTTC. Translated, it gives CASSIGQTGGASYEQYF. The rearrangement links TRBV19 to TRBJ2-7, with TRBD1 matching over 9 bases. Germline CDR1 is LNHDA and CDR2 is SQIVND (reference sequence). The CDR3 runs 17 residues. Trimming removed 1 base from V and 1 base from J; junction bases left unmatched: 8. The variable domain in full, completed from reference TRBV19 and TRBJ2-7, reads DGGITQSPKYLFRKEGQNVTLSCEQNLNHDAMYWYRQDPGQGLRLIYYSQIVNDFQKGDIAEGYSVSREKKESFPLTVTSAQKNPTAFYLCASSIGQTGGASYEQYFGPGTRLTVT.